These 3 T cell receptor beta chains came from one sample sequenced in a study of blood T cell repertoires in COVID-19. Clones were sequenced by immunoSEQ multiplex PCR, and TCRdb holds only the in-frame ones, with some missing. The repertoire consists of 350,000 to 500,000 clones, with about 90% occurring once and the leading ten covering approximately 0.92%. Material: peripheral blood. The receptors derive from a man aged 18-30 years with COVID-19, enrolled during active disease.

The V and J genes are TRBV18 and TRBJ2-2, with D perhaps TRBD2 (5 bases). Trimming removed 3 bases at V and 3 bases at J, with 17 bases between. The CDR3 contains 17 residues. The germline gives CDR1 KGHSH, CDR2 LQKENI. The CDR3 here is CASSPRTEEPYTGELFF. The DNA for the CDR3 is TGTGCCAGCTCACCCCGGACTGAGGAGCCATACACCGGGGAGCTGTTTTTT. The complete variable domain, with remaining parts taken from reference TRBV18 and TRBJ2-2, reads NAGVMQNPRHLVRRRGQEARLRCSPMKGHSHVYWYRQLPEEGLKFMVYLQKENIIDESGMPKERFSAEFPKEGPSILRIQQVVRGDSAAYFCASSPRTEEPYTGELFFGEGSRLTVL.

This clone was recorded only once. The CDR3 DNA follows: TGCAGTGCTAGTGGGACCGGACTAGCGGGGTTCTACAATGAGCAGTTCTTC. This codes for CSASGTGLAGFYNEQFF. This chain joins TRBV20-1 and TRBJ2-1; 12 bases agree with TRBD2. V dropped 3 bases and J dropped 3; count of bases not matched to a gene: 9. CDR1 is DFQATT, CDR2 SNEGSKA, per germline (reference sequence). CDR3 length: 17 residues.

The genes are TRBV21-1 and TRBJ1-4; the table's D gene call, TRBD1, was not cross checked with the DNA. TRBV21-1 is reported as a pseudogene. CDR3 length: 15 residues. In nucleotides, the CDR3 is TGTGCCAGCGGGCAAACAGGGGGCACTAATGAAAAACTGTTTTTT. Translated, it gives CASGQTGGTNEKLFF.